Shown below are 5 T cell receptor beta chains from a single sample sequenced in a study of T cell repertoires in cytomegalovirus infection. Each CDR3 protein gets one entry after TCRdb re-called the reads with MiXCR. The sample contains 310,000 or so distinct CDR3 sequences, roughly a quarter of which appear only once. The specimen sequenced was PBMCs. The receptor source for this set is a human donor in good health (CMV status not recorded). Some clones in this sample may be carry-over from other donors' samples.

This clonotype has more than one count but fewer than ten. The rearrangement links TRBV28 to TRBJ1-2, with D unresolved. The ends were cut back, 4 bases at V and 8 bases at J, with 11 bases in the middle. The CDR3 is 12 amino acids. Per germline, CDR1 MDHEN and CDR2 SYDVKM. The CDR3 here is CASSSGERGYTF. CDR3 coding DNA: TGTGCCAGCAGTTCTGGGGAGCGGGGCTACACCTTC.

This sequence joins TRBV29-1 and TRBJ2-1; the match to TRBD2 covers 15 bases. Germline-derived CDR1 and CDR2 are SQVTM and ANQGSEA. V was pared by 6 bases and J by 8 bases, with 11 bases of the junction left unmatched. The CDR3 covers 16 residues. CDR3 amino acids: CSVRKGLAGGVDEQFF. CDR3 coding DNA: TGCAGCGTCCGAAAAGGACTAGCGGGGGGGGTCGATGAGCAGTTCTTC.

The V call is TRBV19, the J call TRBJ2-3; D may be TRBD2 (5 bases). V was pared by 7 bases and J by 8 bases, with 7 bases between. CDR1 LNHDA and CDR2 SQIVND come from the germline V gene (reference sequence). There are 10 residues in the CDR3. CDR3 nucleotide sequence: TGTGCCAGTATGGGAGTTACGCAGTATTTT. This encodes CASMGVTQYF.

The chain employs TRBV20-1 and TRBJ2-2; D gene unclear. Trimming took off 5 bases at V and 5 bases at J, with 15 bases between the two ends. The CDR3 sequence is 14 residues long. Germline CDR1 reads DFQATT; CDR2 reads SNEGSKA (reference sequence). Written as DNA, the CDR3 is TGCAGTGCTGGCCGTCCTCCAGTGACCGGGGAGCTGTTTTTT. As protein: CSAGRPPVTGELFF.

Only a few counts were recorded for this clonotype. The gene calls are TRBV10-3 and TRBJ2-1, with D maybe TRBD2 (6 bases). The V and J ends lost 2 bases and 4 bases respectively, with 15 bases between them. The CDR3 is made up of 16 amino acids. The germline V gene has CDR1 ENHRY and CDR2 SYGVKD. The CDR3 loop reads CAISEPKEGVYNEQFF. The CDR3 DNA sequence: TGTGCCATCAGTGAGCCTAAGGAGGGTGTATACAATGAGCAGTTCTTC.